This T cell receptor beta chain was captured in a study of T cells in Graves' hyperthyroidism and ophthalmopathy. In germline, CDR1 is SGHRS, CDR2 YFSETQ. V was cut by 0 bases and J by 2 bases, with 9 bases left in between. The CDR3 runs to 14 residues. The investigators amplified TCR beta CDR3 regions from RNA transcripts. The study used the HTBI primer set for a first-round RT-PCR of the TCR CDR3. One entry per CDR3 protein results from TCRdb running MiXCR on the multiplex PCR reads. The table has over 300,000 distinct CDR3 sequences, around 14% seen once. This clonotype was counted at least ten times.

The origin of this receptor is a woman aged 60-70 years with Graves' hyperthyroidism. The sequencing input was blood. The genes are TRBV5-1 and TRBJ2-7; tentative D call: TRBD1 (5 bases). Here the CDR3 reads CASSLDTGTYEQYF. The CDR3 DNA is TGCGCCAGCAGCTTGGATACAGGTACCTACGAGCAGTACTTC.